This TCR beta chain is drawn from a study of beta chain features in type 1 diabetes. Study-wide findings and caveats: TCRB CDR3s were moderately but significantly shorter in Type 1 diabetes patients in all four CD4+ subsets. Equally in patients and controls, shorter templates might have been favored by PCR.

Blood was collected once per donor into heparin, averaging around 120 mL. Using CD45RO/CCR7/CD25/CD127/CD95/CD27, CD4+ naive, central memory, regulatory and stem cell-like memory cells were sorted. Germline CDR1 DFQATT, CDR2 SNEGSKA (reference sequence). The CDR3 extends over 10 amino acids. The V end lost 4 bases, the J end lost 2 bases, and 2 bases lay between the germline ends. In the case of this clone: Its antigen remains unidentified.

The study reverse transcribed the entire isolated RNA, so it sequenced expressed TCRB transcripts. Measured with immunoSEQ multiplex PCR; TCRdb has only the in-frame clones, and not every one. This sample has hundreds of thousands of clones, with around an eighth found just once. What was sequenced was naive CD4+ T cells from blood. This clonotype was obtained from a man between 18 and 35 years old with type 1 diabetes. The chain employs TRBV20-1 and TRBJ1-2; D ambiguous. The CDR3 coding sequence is TGCAGTGCTATCAACTATGGCTACACCTTC. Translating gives CSAINYGYTF.